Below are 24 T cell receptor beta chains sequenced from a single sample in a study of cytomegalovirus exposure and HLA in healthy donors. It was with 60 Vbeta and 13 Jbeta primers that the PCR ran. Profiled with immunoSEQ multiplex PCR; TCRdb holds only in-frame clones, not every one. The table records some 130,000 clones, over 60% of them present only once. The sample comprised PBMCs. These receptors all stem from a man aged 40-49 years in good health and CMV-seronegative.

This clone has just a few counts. CDR3 DNA sequence: TGCGCCAGCAGCCGAGAATCTGGGGCCAACGTCCTGACTTTC. This codes for CASSRESGANVLTF. The V call is TRBV5-1, the J call TRBJ2-6; D unresolved. The CDR3 covers 14 residues. The ends were cut back, 4 bases at V and 1 base at J, with 6 bases in the middle. Germline V gene sequence: CDR1 SGHRS, CDR2 YFSETQ.

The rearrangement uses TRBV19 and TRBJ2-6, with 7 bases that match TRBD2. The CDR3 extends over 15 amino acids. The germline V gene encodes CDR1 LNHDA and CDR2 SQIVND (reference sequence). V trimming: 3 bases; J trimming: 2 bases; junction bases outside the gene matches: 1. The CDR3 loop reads CASSISGAGANVLTF. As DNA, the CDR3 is TGTGCCAGTAGTATCAGCGGGGCTGGGGCCAACGTCCTGACTTTC.

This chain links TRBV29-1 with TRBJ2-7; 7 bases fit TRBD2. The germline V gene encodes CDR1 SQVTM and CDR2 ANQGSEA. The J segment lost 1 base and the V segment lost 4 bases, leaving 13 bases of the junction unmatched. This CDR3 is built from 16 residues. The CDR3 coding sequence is TGCAGCGTTGCTGGCCTAGCGGATACCTCTTCCTACGAGCAGTACTTC. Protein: CSVAGLADTSSYEQYF.

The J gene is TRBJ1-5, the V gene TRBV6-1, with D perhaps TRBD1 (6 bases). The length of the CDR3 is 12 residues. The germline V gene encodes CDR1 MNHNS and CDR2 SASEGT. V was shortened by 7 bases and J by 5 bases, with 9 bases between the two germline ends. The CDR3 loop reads CASTQGYQPQHF. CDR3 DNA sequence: TGTGCCAGCACACAGGGCTATCAGCCCCAGCATTTT.

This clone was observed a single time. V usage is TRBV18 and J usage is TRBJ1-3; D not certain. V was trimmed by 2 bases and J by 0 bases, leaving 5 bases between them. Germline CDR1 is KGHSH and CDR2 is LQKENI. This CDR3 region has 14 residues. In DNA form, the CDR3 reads TGTGCCAGCTCACCAGAGTACTCTGGAAACACCATATATTTT. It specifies CASSPEYSGNTIYF.

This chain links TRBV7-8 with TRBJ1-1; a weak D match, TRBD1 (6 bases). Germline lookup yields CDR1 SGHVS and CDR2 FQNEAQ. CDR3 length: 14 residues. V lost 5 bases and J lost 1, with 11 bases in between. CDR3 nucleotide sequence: TGTGCCAGCAGCGGGGGACACCAGAACACTGAAGCTTTCTTT. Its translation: CASSGGHQNTEAFF. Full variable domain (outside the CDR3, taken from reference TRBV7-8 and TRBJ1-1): GAGVSQSPRYKVAKRGQDVALRCDPISGHVSLFWYQQALGQGPEFLTYFQNEAQLDKSGLPSDRFFAERPEGSVSTLKIQRTQQEDSAVYLCASSGGHQNTEAFFGQGTRLTVV.

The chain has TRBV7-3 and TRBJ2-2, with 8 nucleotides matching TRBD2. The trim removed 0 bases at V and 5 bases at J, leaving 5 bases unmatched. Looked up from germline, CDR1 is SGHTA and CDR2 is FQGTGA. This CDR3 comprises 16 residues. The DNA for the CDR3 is TGTGCCAGCAGCTTAACGGGCGGGAGGAATACCGGGGAGCTGTTTTTT. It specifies CASSLTGGRNTGELFF.

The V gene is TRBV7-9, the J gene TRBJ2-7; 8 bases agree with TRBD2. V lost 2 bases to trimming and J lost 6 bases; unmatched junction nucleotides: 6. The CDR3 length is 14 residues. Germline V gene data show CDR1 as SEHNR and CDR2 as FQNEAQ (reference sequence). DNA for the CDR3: TGTGCCAGCAGCTTAATTGGACTAGCTCCCGAGCAGTACTTC. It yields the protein CASSLIGLAPEQYF. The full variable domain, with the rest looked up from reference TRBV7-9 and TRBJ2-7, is DTGVSQNPRHKITKRGQNVTFRCDPISEHNRLYWYRQTLGQGPEFLTYFQNEAQLEKSRLLSDRFSAERPKGSFSTLEIQRTEQGDSAMYLCASSLIGLAPEQYFGPGTRLTVT.

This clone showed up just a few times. CDR3 loop: CAWSPGSSYNEQFF. In nucleotides, the CDR3 is TGTGCCTGGAGTCCCGGGAGCTCCTACAATGAGCAGTTCTTC. This chain uses TRBV30 with TRBJ2-1; D perhaps matches TRBD2 (6 bases). Germline values: CDR1 GTSNPN, CDR2 SVGIG (reference sequence). Trimming pared 2 bases from V and 0 bases from J, leaving 8 bases between. This CDR3 has 14 residues.

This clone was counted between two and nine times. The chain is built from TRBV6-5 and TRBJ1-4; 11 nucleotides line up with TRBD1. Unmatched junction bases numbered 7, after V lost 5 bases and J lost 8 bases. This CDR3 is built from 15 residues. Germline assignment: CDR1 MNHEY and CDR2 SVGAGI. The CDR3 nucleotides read TGTGCCAGCAGTCCCTCAGGGACAGGGGGGGAAAAACTGTTTTTT. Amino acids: CASSPSGTGGEKLFF.

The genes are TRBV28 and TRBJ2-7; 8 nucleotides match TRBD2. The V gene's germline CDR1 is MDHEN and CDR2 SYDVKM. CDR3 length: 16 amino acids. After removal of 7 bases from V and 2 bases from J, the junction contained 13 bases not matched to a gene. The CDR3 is CASTTAAMTSAYEQYF. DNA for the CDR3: TGTGCCAGCACCACTGCTGCCATGACTAGCGCCTACGAGCAGTACTTC.

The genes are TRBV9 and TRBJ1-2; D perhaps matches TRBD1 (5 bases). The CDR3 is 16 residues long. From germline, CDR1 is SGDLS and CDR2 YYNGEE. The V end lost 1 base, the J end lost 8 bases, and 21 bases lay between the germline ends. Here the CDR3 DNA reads TGTGCCAGCAGCGTAACCCCAACGGGACTGTTGGGAGGCTACACCTTC. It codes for CASSVTPTGLLGGYTF. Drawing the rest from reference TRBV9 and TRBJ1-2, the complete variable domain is DSGVTQTPKHLITATGQRVTLRCSPRSGDLSVYWYQQSLDQGLQFLIQYYNGEERAKGNILERFSAQQFPDLHSELNLSSLELGDSALYFCASSVTPTGLLGGYTFGSGTRLTVV.

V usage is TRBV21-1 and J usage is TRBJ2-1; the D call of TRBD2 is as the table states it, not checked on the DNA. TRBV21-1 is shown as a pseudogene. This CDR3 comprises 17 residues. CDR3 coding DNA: TGTGCCAGCAGTATGGGTTGGACTCTGACCCCAGGCAATGAGCAGTTCTTC. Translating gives CASSMGWTLTPGNEQFF.

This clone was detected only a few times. CDR3 in DNA: TGTGCCATCAATACCCAGGGGGCGGAAACCTTCTACGAGCAGTACTTC. Translated, it gives CAINTQGAETFYEQYF. This sequence joins TRBV28 and TRBJ2-7, with 8 positions matching TRBD1. The CDR3 has 16 residues. V lost 10 bases and J lost 3; bases outside the gene matches: 17. Germline V gene lookup returns CDR1 MDHEN and CDR2 SYDVKM.

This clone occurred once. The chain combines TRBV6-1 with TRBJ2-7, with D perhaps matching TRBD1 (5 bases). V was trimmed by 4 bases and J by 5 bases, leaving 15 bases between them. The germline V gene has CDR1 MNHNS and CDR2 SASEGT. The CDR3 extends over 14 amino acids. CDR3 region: CASSVWAGPNEQYF. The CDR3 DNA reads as TGTGCCAGCAGTGTATGGGCAGGGCCCAACGAGCAGTACTTC.

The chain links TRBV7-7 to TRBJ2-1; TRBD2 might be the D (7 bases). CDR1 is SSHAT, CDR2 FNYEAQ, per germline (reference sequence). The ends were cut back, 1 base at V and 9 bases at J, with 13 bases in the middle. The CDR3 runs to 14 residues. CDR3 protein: CASSLVGRGGEQFF. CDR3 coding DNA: TGTGCCAGCAGCTTAGTAGGTAGGGGGGGTGAGCAGTTCTTC.

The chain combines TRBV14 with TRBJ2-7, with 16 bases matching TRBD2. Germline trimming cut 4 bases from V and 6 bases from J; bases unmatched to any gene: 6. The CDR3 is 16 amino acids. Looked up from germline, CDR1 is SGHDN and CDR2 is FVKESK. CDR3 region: CASSLGLAGGPGEQYF. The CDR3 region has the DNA TGTGCCAGCAGCCTGGGACTAGCGGGAGGGCCGGGCGAGCAGTACTTC.

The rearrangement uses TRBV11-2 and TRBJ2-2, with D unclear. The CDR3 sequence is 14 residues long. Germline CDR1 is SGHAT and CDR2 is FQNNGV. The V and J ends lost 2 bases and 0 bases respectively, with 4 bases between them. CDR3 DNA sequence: TGTGCCAGCAGCTTACTGTCGAACACCGGGGAGCTGTTTTTT. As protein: CASSLLSNTGELFF.

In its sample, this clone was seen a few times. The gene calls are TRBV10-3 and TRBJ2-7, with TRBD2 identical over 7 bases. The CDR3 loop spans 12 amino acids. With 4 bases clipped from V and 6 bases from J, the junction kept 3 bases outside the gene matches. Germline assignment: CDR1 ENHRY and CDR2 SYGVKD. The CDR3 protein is CAISVGGSEQYF. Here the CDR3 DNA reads TGTGCCATCAGTGTGGGAGGGAGCGAGCAGTACTTC.

DNA for the CDR3: TGTGCCAGCAGCGTAGCTGTCCAAGAGACCCAGTACTTC. Amino acid sequence: CASSVAVQETQYF. The J gene is TRBJ2-5, the V gene TRBV9; no reliable D call. The CDR3 runs to 13 residues. The germline V gene encodes CDR1 SGDLS and CDR2 YYNGEE. V lost 0 bases and J 1 base, leaving 4 bases between the germline ends.

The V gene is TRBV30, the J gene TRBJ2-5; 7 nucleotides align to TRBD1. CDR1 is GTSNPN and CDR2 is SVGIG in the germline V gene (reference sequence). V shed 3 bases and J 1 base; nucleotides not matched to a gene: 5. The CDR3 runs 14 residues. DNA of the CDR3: TGTGCCTGGAGGCCGGGACAGTCCCAAGAGACCCAGTACTTC. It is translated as CAWRPGQSQETQYF.

The CDR3 region has the DNA TGTGCCAGCAGCTTAGGGGGAGCGGGCTCGAGCTCTGGAAACACCATATATTTT. Translating it yields CASSLGGAGSSSGNTIYF. The J gene is TRBJ1-3, the V gene TRBV7-2; D remains unclear. Trimming took 1 base from V and 0 from J, leaving 16 bases between them. The CDR3 runs 18 residues. CDR1 is SGHTA, CDR2 FQGNSA, per germline.

CDR3 DNA: TGTGCCAGTAGCACTCGTGACAGTGGCTCCTACGAGCAGTACTTC. Translated, it gives CASSTRDSGSYEQYF. The J gene is TRBJ2-7, the V gene TRBV19, with a possible D match to TRBD1 (5 bases). Germline CDR1 and CDR2: LNHDA and SQIVND (reference sequence). Trimming removed 6 bases at V and 0 bases at J, with 15 bases between. The CDR3 length is 15 residues.

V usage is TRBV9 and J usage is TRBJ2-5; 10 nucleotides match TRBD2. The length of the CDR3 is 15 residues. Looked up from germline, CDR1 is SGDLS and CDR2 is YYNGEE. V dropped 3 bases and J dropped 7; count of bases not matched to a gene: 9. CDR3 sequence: CASSGGTSVPRTQYF. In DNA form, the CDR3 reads TGTGCCAGCAGCGGCGGGACTAGCGTGCCTAGGACCCAGTACTTC.